The entry that follows covers one TCR beta chain sequence. Its cognate antigen is unknown. V shed 1 base, J shed 1 base, and the junction held 4 bases outside the gene matches. This CDR3 region has 16 residues. CDR1 MDHEN and CDR2 SYDVKM come from the germline V gene. The data originate from a study of cytomegalovirus exposure and HLA in healthy donors. A multiplex PCR was run with 60 Vbeta primers and 13 Jbeta primers. Only in-frame clones appear in the TCRdb table, and some are missing; sequencing was by immunoSEQ multiplex PCR. This table has approximately 110,000 clones, approximately 80% appearing once. Notes on the study in general: Presence/absence comparisons presumed near-even sequencing depth among donors. In a later analysis, at a false discovery rate of 0.05, roughly 17,000 TCR beta sequences matched HLA alleles. The study had only CMV serostatus as immune exposure information. Overall, approximately 150 TCR beta chains were annotated as cytomegalovirus-associated.

The sequencing input was PBMCs. The sequence was obtained from a woman in her thirties or forties in good health and CMV-seropositive. The rearrangement uses TRBV28 and TRBJ2-7; 10 nucleotides agree with TRBD2. The CDR3 bases are TGTGCCAGCAGTTTATATACTAGCGGGGCTTCCTACGAGCAGTACTTC. It yields the protein CASSLYTSGASYEQYF.